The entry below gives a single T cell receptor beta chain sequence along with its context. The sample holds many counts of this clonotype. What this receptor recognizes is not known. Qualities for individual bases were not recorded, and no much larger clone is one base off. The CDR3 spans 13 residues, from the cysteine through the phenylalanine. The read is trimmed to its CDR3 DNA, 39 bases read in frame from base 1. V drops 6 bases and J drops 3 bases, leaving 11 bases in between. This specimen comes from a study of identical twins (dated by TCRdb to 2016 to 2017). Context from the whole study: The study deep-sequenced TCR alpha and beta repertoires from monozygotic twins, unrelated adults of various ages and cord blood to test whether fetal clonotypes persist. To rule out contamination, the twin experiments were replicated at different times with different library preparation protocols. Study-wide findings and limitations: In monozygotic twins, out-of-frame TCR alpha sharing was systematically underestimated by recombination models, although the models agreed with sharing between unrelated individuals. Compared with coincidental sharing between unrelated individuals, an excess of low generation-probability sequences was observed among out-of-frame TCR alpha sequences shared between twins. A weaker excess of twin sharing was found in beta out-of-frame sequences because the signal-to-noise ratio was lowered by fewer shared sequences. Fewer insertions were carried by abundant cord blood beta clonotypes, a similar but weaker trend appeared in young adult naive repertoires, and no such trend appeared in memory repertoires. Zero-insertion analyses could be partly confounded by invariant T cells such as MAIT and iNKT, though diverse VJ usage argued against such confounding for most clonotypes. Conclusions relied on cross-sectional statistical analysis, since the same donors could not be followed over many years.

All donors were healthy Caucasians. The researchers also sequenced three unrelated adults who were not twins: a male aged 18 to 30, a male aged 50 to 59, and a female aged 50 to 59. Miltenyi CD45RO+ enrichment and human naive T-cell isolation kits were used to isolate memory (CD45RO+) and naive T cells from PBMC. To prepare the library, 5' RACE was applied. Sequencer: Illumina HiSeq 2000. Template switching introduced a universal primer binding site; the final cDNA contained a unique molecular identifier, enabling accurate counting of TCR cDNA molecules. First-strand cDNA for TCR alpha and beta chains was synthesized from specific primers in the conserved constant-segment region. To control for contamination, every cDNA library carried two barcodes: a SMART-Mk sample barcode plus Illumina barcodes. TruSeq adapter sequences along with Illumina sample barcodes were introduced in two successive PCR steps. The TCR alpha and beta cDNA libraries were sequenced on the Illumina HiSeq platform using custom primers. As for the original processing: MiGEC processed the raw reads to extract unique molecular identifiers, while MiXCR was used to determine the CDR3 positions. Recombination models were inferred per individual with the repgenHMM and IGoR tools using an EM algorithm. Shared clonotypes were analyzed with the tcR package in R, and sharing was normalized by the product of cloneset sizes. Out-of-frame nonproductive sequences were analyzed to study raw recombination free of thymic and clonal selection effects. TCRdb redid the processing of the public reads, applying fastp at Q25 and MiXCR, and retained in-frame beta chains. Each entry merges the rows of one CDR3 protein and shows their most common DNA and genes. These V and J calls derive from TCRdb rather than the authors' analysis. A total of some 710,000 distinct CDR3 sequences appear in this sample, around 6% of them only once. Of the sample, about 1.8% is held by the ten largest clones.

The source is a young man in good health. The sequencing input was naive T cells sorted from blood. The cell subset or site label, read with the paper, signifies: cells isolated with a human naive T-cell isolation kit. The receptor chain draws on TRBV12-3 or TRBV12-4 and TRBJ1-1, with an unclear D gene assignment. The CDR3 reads CASSRGRDTEAFF. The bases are TGTGCCAGCAGCCGAGGACGGGACACTGAAGCTTTCTTT.